The clone carrying this T cell receptor beta chain has just a few counts. The antigen is not known. Trimming cost V 5 bases and J 0 bases, with 19 bases left between them. The CDR3 contains 18 residues. Germline values: CDR1 SNHLY, CDR2 FYNNEI. These data originate in a study of cytomegalovirus exposure and HLA in healthy donors. General study points: Prior analysis indicated that the majority of TCR beta V segments exhibited productivity approximately 87% or approximately 30% of the time.

Primers: 60 Vbeta forward and 13 Jbeta reverse. Assay: immunoSEQ multiplex PCR; the TCRdb copy retains only in-frame clones and omits some. The sample records about 98,000 clones, under 85% being singletons. Sequenced: PBMCs. The receptor was derived from a man between 18 and 35 years old in good health and CMV-seropositive. The V and J genes are TRBV2 and TRBJ2-2; tentative D call: TRBD1 (6 bases). The CDR3 region has the DNA TGTGCCAGCAGTACTAACCTCAGGGGACCACCGAACACCGGGGAGCTGTTTTTT. The encoded protein is CASSTNLRGPPNTGELFF.